These 23 T cell receptor beta chains share one sample of origin, sequenced in a study of blood T cell repertoires in COVID-19. TCRdb's table, derived via immunoSEQ multiplex PCR, lists solely in-frame clones and lacks some. The profile shows about 200,000 clones, around 87% of them singletons. Source material: peripheral blood. The origin of the receptors is a man aged 60 to 75 with acute or convalescent COVID-19.

V and J are TRBV9 and TRBJ1-1; the match to TRBD1 covers 7 bases. Germline lookup yields CDR1 SGDLS and CDR2 YYNGEE. V was clipped by 4 bases and J by 1 base; unmatched bases: 13. This CDR3 is 17 amino acids long. The CDR3 sequence: CASSPVGQFFGNTEAFF. The DNA of the CDR3 is TGTGCCAGCAGCCCGGTGGGACAGTTTTTTGGGAACACTGAAGCTTTCTTT.

The chain carries TRBV3-1 (or the pseudogene TRBV3-2) and TRBJ2-2; 8 bases align to TRBD1. The ends lost 4 bases at V and 5 bases at J; junction bases unmatched: 9. The CDR3 spans 16 residues. CDR1 and CDR2 from the germline V gene are LGHDT and YNNKEL (reference sequence). CDR3 sequence reads: CASSPPQGARTGELFF. The CDR3 DNA reads TGTGCCAGCAGCCCCCCGCAGGGGGCTAGGACCGGGGAGCTGTTTTTT.

The chain uses TRBV11-2 and TRBJ1-2; 8 bases line up with TRBD1. V trimming: 5 bases; J trimming: 5 bases; junction bases outside the gene matches: 4. The CDR3 totals 13 residues. From germline, CDR1 is SGHAT and CDR2 FQNNGV. CDR3 in amino acids: CASSPRTGYGYTF. CDR3 nucleotide sequence: TGTGCCAGCAGCCCTCGGACAGGGTATGGCTACACCTTC.

This chain connects TRBV19 to TRBJ1-5, with a possible D match to TRBD1 (5 bases). The CDR3 covers 13 residues. Germline lookup yields CDR1 LNHDA and CDR2 SQIVND (reference sequence). Trimming stripped 2 bases from V and 5 bases from J, with 7 bases between. This CDR3 is CASSIQGHQPQHF. The DNA for the CDR3 is TGTGCCAGTAGTATACAGGGTCATCAGCCCCAGCATTTT.

The rearrangement joins TRBV5-1 to TRBJ1-4, with 7 bases fitting TRBD1. The CDR3 sequence is 16 residues long. Germline lookup yields CDR1 SGHRS and CDR2 YFSETQ. J gave up 5 bases and V 4 bases, and 11 bases lay outside the gene matches. The chain's CDR3 is CASSPRTGGANEKLFF. The CDR3 DNA reads as TGCGCCAGCAGCCCAAGGACAGGAGGGGCAAATGAAAAACTGTTTTTT.

The chain joins TRBV19 to TRBJ2-7; D not certain. CDR1 LNHDA and CDR2 SQIVND come from the germline V gene (reference sequence). The CDR3 runs to 13 residues. Trimming left V 4 bases short and J 1 base short, with 8 bases between. The CDR3 loop is CASSRSVSYEQYF. For the CDR3, the DNA is TGTGCCAGTAGTAGGTCAGTTTCCTACGAGCAGTACTTC.

In DNA form, the CDR3 reads TGTGCCAGCAGCCAAGATGACCAAGGACTTGCCGGGTTCTTC. It codes for CASSQDDQGLAGFF. J is TRBJ2-1 and V is TRBV4-2; tentative D call: TRBD2 (5 bases). The length of the CDR3 is 14 residues. The germline gives CDR1 LGHNA, CDR2 YNFKEQ. V gave up 0 bases and J gave up 15 bases, with 18 bases separating them.

The J gene is TRBJ1-6, the V gene TRBV4-2; 7 bases align to TRBD1. The germline gives CDR1 LGHNA, CDR2 YNFKEQ. The CDR3 has 16 residues. The ends lost 1 base at V and 6 bases at J; junction bases unmatched: 6. This CDR3 reads CASSQGEGARNSPLHF. CDR3 coding DNA: TGTGCCAGCAGCCAAGGAGAGGGGGCGCGTAATTCACCCCTCCACTTT.

V is TRBV7-3 and J is TRBJ2-3; 12 positions match TRBD1. Germline trimming cut 5 bases from V and 4 bases from J; bases unmatched to any gene: 4. CDR1 and CDR2 (germline): SGHTA, FQGTGA. The CDR3 is made up of 15 amino acids. CDR3 DNA sequence: TGTGCCAGCAGCCCCCGGGACAGGGGGCCAGATACGCAGTATTTT. As protein: CASSPRDRGPDTQYF.

The J gene is TRBJ1-3, the V gene TRBV9, with 10 positions matching TRBD1. J lost 5 bases, V lost 4 bases, and 6 bases had no gene match. Per germline, CDR1 SGDLS and CDR2 YYNGEE. The CDR3 runs 15 residues. CDR3 amino acids: CASSSRTGGRNTIYF. The CDR3 DNA reads as TGTGCCAGCAGCTCCCGGACAGGGGGGAGAAACACCATATATTTT.

V and J are TRBV6-1 and TRBJ2-3; maybe TRBD1 (5 bases). This CDR3 is 16 amino acids long. V was shortened by 1 base and J by 2 bases, with 13 bases between the two germline ends. Germline loops: CDR1 MNHNS, CDR2 SASEGT. Here the CDR3 reads CASSEDRQYPTDTQYF. The CDR3 nucleotides are TGTGCCAGCAGTGAAGATAGACAGTACCCCACAGATACGCAGTATTTT.

The sample holds a few counts of this clone. The CDR3 reads CASKGQLFIQPQHF. The CDR3 region has the DNA TGTGCCAGCAAAGGACAGTTATTCATTCAGCCCCAGCATTTT. The V gene is TRBV2, the J gene TRBJ1-5; perhaps TRBD1 as D (6 bases). The CDR3 is 14 amino acids. Germline CDR1 is SNHLY and CDR2 is FYNNEI. The V and J ends lost 7 bases and 6 bases respectively, with 16 bases between them.

The rearrangement uses TRBV11-3 and TRBJ2-1; perhaps TRBD1 as D (6 bases). Trimming removed 3 bases at V and 7 bases at J, with 10 bases between. Germline-derived CDR1 and CDR2 are SGHNT and YENEEA. The CDR3 extends over 13 amino acids. CDR3 DNA sequence: TGTGCCAGCAGCTTTTTACAGGGAAATGAGCAGTTCTTC. Encoded protein: CASSFLQGNEQFF. The full variable domain, rest sourced from reference TRBV11-3 and TRBJ2-1, is EAGVVQSPRYKIIEKKQPVAFWCNPISGHNTLYWYLQNLGQGPELLIRYENEEAVDDSQLPKDRFSAERLKGVDSTLKIQPAELGDSAVYLCASSFLQGNEQFFGPGTRLTVL.

V is TRBV6-5 and J is TRBJ1-2; D perhaps matches TRBD1 (6 bases). V lost 2 bases, J lost 7 bases, and 14 bases lay in between. This CDR3 spans 14 amino acids. CDR1 is MNHEY, CDR2 SVGAGI, per germline. The CDR3 is CASSYQGRVAGYTF. The DNA for the CDR3 is TGTGCCAGCAGTTACCAGGGGAGGGTTGCTGGCTACACCTTC.

This clone was picked up one time. The chain carries TRBV6-5 and TRBJ2-7; D may be TRBD1 (6 bases). This CDR3 spans 14 amino acids. Germline loops: CDR1 MNHEY, CDR2 SVGAGI. Trimming took 6 bases from V and 2 from J, leaving 14 bases between them. The CDR3 nucleotides read TGTGCCAGCAGGTACGACAGGCTACCCTACGAGCAGTACTTC. It is translated as CASRYDRLPYEQYF.

The rearrangement uses TRBV30 and TRBJ1-6; D is undetermined. Trimming removed 5 bases at V and 10 bases at J, with 27 bases between. The V gene's germline CDR1 is GTSNPN and CDR2 SVGIG (reference sequence). This CDR3 is built from 17 residues. CDR3 in amino acids: CAWDTSGGVSSGSPLHF. The CDR3 DNA follows: TGTGCCTGGGACACTTCAGGAGGAGTCTCGTCGGGATCACCCCTCCACTTT.

On this clone itself: Other DNA sequences in the sample encode the same CDR3. This chain joins TRBV5-1 and TRBJ2-2; D is possibly TRBD1 (5 bases). The CDR3 length is 16 residues. Per the germline V gene, CDR1 is SGHRS and CDR2 is YFSETQ. V was trimmed by 0 bases and J by 1 base, leaving 10 bases between them. The CDR3 here is CASSLVGQGNTGELFF. The CDR3 nucleotides are TGCGCCAGCAGCTTGGTGGGGCAGGGGAACACCGGGGAGCTGTTTTTT.

The table lists this clone with a few counts. The genes are TRBV3-1 (or the pseudogene TRBV3-2) and TRBJ2-1, with TRBD2 matching 8 bases. Germline CDR1 and CDR2: LGHDT and YNNKEL (reference sequence). Trimming took 1 base from V and 9 from J; bases not matched to a gene: 8. The CDR3 contains 15 residues. The CDR3 region has the DNA TGTGCCAGCAGCCAAGGGGGACTAGTTCCGTCTGAGCAGTTCTTC. This gives the protein CASSQGGLVPSEQFF.

The chain employs TRBV14 and TRBJ2-4, with D hard to call. Germline assignment: CDR1 SGHDN and CDR2 FVKESK. The CDR3 spans 16 residues. V was cut by 0 bases and J by 2 bases, with 11 bases left in between. The CDR3 region has the DNA TGTGCCAGCAGCCAAGAGGTTGGGCCACCCAAAAACATTCAGTACTTC. This codes for CASSQEVGPPKNIQYF.

The chain joins TRBV4-3 to TRBJ2-2; D is unresolved. The germline V gene has CDR1 LGHNA and CDR2 YSLEER. V lost 1 base and J 6 bases, leaving 9 bases between the germline ends. The CDR3 is 14 amino acids. The CDR3 DNA reads TGCGCCAGCAGCCAAGCTCTATTGGCCGGGGAGCTGTTTTTT. Encoded protein: CASSQALLAGELFF.

The chain carries TRBV10-2 and TRBJ2-3; maybe TRBD2 (5 bases). The V and J ends lost 4 bases and 2 bases respectively, with 16 bases between them. Germline loops: CDR1 WSHSY, CDR2 SAAADI. CDR3 length: 16 residues. In DNA, the CDR3 is TGCGCCAGCAGTGGAATACTAGTACAAACCACAGATACGCAGTATTTT. Protein: CASSGILVQTTDTQYF.

CDR3 residues: CASSRGVAGPTDTQYF. The CDR3 DNA reads TGTGCCAGCAGCCGTGGGGTAGCGGGACCCACAGATACGCAGTATTTT. This rearrangement joins TRBV7-8 to TRBJ2-3, with TRBD2 matching over 8 bases. Germline V gene data show CDR1 as SGHVS and CDR2 as FQNEAQ. This CDR3 has 16 residues. The junction had 9 bases not matched to a gene; V was cut back by 5 bases and J by 2 bases.

CDR3 DNA: TGCGCCAGCAGCCAAGCTCCAGGTCCTTCCTACGAGCAGTACTTC. Encoded protein: CASSQAPGPSYEQYF. The V call is TRBV4-1, the J call TRBJ2-7; D gene uncertain. V lost 1 base and J lost 1, with 11 bases in between. CDR3 length: 15 amino acids. Germline lookup yields CDR1 MGHRA and CDR2 YSYEKL.